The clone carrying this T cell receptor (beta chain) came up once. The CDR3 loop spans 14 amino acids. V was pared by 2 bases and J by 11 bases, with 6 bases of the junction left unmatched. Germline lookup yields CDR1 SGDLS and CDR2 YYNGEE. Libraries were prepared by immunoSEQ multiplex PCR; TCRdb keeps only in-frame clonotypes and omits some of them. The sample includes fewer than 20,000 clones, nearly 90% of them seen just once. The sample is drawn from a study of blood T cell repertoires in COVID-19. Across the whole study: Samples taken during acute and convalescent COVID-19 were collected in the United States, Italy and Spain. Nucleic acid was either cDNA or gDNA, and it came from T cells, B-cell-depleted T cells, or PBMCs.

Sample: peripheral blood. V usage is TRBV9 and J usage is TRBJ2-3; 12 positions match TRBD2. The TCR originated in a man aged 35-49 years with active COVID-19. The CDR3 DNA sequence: TGTGCCAGCAGCGTTGCCACTAGCGGGAGGTTGCAGTATTTT. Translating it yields CASSVATSGRLQYF. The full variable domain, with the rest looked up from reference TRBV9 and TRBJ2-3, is DSGVTQTPKHLITATGQRVTLRCSPRSGDLSVYWYQQSLDQGLQFLIQYYNGEERAKGNILERFSAQQFPDLHSELNLSSLELGDSALYFCASSVATSGRLQYFGPGTRLTVL.